These 5 T cell receptor beta chains originate from one sample sequenced in a study of blood T cell repertoires in COVID-19. Only in-frame clones appear in the TCRdb table, and some are missing; sequencing was by immunoSEQ multiplex PCR. The sample consists of around 310,000 clones, 90% of them appearing once. The source material was peripheral blood. The receptors come from a woman aged 25 to 45 with COVID-19, enrolled during active disease.

The rearrangement uses TRBV5-6 and TRBJ2-5; the D gene is possibly TRBD1 (7 bases). CDR3 length: 16 residues. Germline CDR1 and CDR2: SGHDT and YYEEEE. The V and J ends lost 2 bases and 5 bases respectively, with 19 bases between them. CDR3 sequence (DNA): TGTGCCAGCAGCTTTACCGCAGGGGGAGGTTGGGAGACCCAGTACTTC. This sequence encodes CASSFTAGGGWETQYF.

This chain uses TRBV6-5 with TRBJ2-1, with 7 bases matching TRBD2. The CDR3 extends over 14 amino acids. Germline V lookup: CDR1 MNHEY, CDR2 SVGAGI. Trimming at V came to 8 bases and at J to 4 bases, leaving 8 bases not matched to a gene. CDR3 protein: CASALSGSYNEQFF. CDR3 nucleotide sequence: TGTGCCAGCGCCCTTAGCGGGTCGTACAATGAGCAGTTCTTC.

The V call is TRBV10-3, the J call TRBJ2-1; TRBD1 matches at 8 bases. The CDR3 runs 16 residues. Germline CDR1 and CDR2: ENHRY and SYGVKD. V lost 0 bases, J lost 3 bases, and 4 bases stayed unmatched. The CDR3 DNA is TGTGCCATCAGTGAGTCCGGGACAGGCGTCTACAATGAGCAGTTCTTC. This gives the protein CAISESGTGVYNEQFF.

This chain joins TRBV10-3 and TRBJ1-5; 7 bases map to TRBD1. CDR3 size: 14 residues. After removal of 2 bases from V and 2 bases from J, the junction contained 0 bases not matched to a gene. The germline gives CDR1 ENHRY, CDR2 SYGVKD. The CDR3 region has the DNA TGTGCCATCAGTGAGGGGACAGGCAATCAGCCCCAGCATTTT. Protein: CAISEGTGNQPQHF.

CDR3 amino acids: CASSFYRHRGGYTF. In nucleotides, the CDR3 is TGTGCCAGCAGTTTCTACCGCCACAGGGGTGGCTACACCTTC. This rearrangement joins TRBV28 to TRBJ1-2, with TRBD1 matching over 7 bases. Germline lookup yields CDR1 MDHEN and CDR2 SYDVKM. With 3 bases clipped from V and 7 bases from J, the junction kept 8 bases outside the gene matches. The CDR3 spans 14 residues.